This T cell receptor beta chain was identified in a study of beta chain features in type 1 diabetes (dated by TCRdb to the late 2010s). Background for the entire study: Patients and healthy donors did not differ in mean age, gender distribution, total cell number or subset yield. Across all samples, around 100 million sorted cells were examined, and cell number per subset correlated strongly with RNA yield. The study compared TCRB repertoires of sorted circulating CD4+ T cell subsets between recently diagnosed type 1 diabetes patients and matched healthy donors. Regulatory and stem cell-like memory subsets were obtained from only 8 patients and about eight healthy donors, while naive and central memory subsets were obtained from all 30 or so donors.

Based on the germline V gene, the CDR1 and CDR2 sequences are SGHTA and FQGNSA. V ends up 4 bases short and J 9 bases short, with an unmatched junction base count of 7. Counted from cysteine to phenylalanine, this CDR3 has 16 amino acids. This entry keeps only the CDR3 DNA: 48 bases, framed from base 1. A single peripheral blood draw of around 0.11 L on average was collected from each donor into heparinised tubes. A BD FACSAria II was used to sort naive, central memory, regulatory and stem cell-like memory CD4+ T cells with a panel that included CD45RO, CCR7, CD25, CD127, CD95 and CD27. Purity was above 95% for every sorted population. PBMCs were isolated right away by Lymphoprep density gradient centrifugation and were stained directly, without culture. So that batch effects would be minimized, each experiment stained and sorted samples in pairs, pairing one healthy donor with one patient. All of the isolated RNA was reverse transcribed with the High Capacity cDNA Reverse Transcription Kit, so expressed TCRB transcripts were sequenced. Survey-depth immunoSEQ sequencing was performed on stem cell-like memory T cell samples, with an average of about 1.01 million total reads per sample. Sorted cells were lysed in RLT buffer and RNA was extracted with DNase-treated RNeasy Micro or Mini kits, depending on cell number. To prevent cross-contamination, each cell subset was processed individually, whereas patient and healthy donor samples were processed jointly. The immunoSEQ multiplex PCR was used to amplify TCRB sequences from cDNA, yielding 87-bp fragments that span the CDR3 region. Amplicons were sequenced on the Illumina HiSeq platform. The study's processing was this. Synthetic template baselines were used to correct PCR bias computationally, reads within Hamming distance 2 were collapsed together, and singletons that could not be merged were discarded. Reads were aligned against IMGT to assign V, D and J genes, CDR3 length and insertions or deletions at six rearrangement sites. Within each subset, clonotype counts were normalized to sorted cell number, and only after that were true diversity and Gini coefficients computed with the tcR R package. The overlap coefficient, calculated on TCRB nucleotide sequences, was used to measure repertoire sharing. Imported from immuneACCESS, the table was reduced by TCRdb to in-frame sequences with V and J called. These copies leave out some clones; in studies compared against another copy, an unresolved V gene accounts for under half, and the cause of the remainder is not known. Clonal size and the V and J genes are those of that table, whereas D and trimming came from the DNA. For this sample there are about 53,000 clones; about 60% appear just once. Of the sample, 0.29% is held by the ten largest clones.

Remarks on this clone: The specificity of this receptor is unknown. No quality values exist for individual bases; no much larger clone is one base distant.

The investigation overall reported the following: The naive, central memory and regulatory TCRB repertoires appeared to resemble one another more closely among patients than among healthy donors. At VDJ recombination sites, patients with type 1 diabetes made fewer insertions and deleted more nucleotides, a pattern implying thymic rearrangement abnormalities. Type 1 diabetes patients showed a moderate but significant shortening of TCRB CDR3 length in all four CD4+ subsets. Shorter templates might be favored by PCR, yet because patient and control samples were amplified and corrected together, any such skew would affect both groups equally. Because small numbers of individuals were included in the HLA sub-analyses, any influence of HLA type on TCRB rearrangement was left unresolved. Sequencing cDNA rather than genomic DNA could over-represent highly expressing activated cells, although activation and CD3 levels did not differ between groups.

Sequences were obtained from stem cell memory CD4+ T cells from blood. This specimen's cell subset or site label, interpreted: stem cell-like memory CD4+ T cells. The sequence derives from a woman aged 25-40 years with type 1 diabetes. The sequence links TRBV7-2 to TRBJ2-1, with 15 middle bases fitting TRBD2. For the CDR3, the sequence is CASSYQGLAGGGEQFF. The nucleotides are TGTGCCAGCAGCTATCAGGGACTAGCGGGAGGCGGTGAGCAGTTCTTC. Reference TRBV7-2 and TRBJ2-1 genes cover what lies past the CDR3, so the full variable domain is GAGVSQSPSNKVTEKGKDVELRCDPISGHTALYWYRQSLGQGLEFLIYFQGNSAPDKSGLPSDRFSAERTGGSVSTLTIQRTQQEDSAVYLCASSYQGLAGGGEQFFGPGTRLTVL.